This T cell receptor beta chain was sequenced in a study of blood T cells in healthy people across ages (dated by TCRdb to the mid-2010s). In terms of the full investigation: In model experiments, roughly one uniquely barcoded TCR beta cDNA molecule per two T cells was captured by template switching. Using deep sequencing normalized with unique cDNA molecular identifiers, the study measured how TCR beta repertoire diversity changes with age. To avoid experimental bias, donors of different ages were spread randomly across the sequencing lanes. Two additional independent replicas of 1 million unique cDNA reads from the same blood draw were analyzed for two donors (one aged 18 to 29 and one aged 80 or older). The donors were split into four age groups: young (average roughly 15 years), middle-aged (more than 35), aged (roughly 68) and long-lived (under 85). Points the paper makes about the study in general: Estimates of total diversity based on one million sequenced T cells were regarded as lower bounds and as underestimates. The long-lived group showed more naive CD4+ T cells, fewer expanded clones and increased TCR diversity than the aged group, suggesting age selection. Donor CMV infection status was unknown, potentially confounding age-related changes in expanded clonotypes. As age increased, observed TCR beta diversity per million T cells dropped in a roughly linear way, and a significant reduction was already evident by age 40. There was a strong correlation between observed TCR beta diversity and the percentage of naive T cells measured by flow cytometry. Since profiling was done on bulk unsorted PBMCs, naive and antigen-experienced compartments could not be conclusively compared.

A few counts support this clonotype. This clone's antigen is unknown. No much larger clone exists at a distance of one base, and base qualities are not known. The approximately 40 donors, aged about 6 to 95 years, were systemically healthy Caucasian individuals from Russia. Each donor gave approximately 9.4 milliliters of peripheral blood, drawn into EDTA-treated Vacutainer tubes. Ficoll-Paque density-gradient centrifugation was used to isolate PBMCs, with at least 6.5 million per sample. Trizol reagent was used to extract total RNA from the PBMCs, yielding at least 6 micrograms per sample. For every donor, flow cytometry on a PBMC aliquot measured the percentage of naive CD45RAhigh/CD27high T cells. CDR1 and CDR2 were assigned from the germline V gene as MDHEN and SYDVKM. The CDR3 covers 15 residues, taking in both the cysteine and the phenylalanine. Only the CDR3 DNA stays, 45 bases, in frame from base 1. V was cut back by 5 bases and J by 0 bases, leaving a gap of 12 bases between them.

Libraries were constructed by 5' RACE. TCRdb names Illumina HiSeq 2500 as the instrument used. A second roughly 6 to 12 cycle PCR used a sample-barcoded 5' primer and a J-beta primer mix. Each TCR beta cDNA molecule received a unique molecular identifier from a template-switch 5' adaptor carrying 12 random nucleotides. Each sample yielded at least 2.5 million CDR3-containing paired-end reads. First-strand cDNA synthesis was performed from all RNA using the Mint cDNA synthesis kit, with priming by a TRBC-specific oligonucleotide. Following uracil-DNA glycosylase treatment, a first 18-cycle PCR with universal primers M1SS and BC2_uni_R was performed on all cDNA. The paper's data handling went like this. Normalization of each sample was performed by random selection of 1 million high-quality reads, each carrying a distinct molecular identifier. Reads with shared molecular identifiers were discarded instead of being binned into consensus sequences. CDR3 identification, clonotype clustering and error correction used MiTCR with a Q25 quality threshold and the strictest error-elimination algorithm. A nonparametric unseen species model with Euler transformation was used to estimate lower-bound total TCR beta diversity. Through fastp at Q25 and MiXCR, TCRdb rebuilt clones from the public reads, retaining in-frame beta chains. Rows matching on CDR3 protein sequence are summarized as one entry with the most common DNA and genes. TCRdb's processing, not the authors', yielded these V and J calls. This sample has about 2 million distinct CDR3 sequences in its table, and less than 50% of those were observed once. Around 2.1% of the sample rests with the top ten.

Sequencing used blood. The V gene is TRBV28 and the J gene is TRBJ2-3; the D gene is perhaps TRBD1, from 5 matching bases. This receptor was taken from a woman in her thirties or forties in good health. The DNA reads TGTGCCAGCAGTGGGGCGTCTCCTAGCACAGATACGCAGTATTTT. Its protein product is CASSGASPSTDTQYF.